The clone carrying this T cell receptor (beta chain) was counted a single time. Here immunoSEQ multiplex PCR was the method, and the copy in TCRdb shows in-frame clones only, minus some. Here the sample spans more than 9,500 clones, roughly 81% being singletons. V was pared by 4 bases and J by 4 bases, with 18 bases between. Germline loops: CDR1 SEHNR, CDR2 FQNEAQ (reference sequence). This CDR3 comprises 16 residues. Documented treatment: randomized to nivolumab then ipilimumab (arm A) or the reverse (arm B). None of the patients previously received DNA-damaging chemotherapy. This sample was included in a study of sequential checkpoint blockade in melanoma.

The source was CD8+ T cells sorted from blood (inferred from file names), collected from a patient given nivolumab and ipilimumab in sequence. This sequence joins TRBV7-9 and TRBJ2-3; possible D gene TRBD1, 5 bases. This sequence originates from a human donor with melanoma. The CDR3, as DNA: TGTGCCAGCAGCTCAGATGACAGTTATAATGCAGATACGCAGTATTTT. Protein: CASSSDDSYNADTQYF. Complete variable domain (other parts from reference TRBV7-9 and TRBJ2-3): DTGVSQNPRHKITKRGQNVTFRCDPISEHNRLYWYRQTLGQGPEFLTYFQNEAQLEKSRLLSDRFSAERPKGSFSTLEIQRTEQGDSAMYLCASSSDDSYNADTQYFGPGTRLTVL.